The 14 T cell receptor beta chains reported below all come from one sample, sequenced in a study of blood T cell repertoires in COVID-19. Clones were read by immunoSEQ multiplex PCR, and TCRdb kept only the in-frame ones, dropping some. The data contain about 430,000 clones, 85% to 90% of them singletons. Sequencing used peripheral blood. These receptors originate from a man aged 18 to 35 with COVID-19, enrolled during active disease.

The chain joins TRBV29-1 to TRBJ1-2; D unclear. V shed 3 bases and J shed 1 base, with 6 bases lying between them. The germline V gene encodes CDR1 SQVTM and CDR2 ANQGSEA. This CDR3 region has 12 residues. The CDR3 DNA is TGCAGCGTTGATGAGGGTAACTATGGCTACACCTTC. Translating gives CSVDEGNYGYTF. Full variable domain (rest looked up from reference TRBV29-1 and TRBJ1-2): SAVISQKPSRDICQRGTSLTIQCQVDSQVTMMFWYRQQPGQSLTLIATANQGSEATYESGFVIDKFPISRPNLTFSTLTVSNMSPEDSSIYLCSVDEGNYGYTFGSGTRLTVV.

This chain joins TRBV7-6 and TRBJ1-4; 9 bases match TRBD1. V was pared by 5 bases and J by 0 bases, with 13 bases of the junction left unmatched. This CDR3 contains 19 residues. Germline assignment: CDR1 SGHVS and CDR2 FNYEAQ. CDR3 protein: CASSALTGGSSATNEKLFF. The DNA of the CDR3 is TGTGCCAGCAGCGCACTGACAGGGGGGTCGTCAGCAACTAATGAAAAACTGTTTTTT.

V is TRBV6-4 and J is TRBJ1-1; the D is unclear. The CDR3 is 14 amino acids. With 6 bases removed from V and 0 bases from J, the gap between germline ends came to 11 bases. CDR1 and CDR2 from the germline V gene are MRHNA and SNTAGT. The CDR3 nucleotides read TGTGCCAGCAGGGATCATAGCATGAACACTGAAGCTTTCTTT. Translation: CASRDHSMNTEAFF.

In its sample, this clone was seen once. The chain has TRBV5-6 and TRBJ1-5, with TRBD1 matching over 8 bases. Germline loops: CDR1 SGHDT, CDR2 YYEEEE. This CDR3 spans 18 amino acids. V lost 3 bases and J lost 2; bases outside the gene matches: 13. The CDR3 DNA sequence: TGTGCCAGCAGCTGGACAGGGAGCCTATCTATAGGCAATCAGCCCCAGCATTTT. This encodes CASSWTGSLSIGNQPQHF.

V and J are TRBV6-6 and TRBJ1-3, with TRBD1 identical over 11 bases. The CDR3 is 18 residues long. Germline-derived CDR1 and CDR2 are MNHNY and SVGAGI (reference sequence). Trimming took 5 bases from V and 0 from J; bases not matched to a gene: 9. The CDR3 region has the DNA TGTGCCAGCAGTCGTTGGACAGGGGGCAGCCTCTCTGGAAACACCATATATTTT. This gives the protein CASSRWTGGSLSGNTIYF.

This clone was detected only once. The CDR3 DNA reads as TGTGCCAGCAGCTCGGACCTTAGCGGGGGCAAAAACATTCAGTACTTC. Translating it yields CASSSDLSGGKNIQYF. V and J are TRBV7-9 and TRBJ2-4, with 9 bases fitting TRBD2. The CDR3 covers 16 residues. Germline loops: CDR1 SEHNR, CDR2 FQNEAQ (reference sequence). V shed 4 bases and J 3 bases; nucleotides not matched to a gene: 7.

In nucleotides, the CDR3 is TGTGCCAGTTCACAACACGATGGACTCAGATACTACGAGCAGTACTTC. Its protein is CASSQHDGLRYYEQYF. The chain couples TRBV7-9 to TRBJ2-7, with D perhaps TRBD2 (5 bases). Germline values: CDR1 SEHNR, CDR2 FQNEAQ (reference sequence). Trimming removed 9 bases at V and 3 bases at J, with 24 bases between. The CDR3 loop spans 16 amino acids.

This clone was detected once. The chain couples TRBV15 to TRBJ1-2; TRBD1 is a possible D gene (6 bases). Germline CDR1 LNHNV, CDR2 YYDKDF (reference sequence). V lost 0 bases, J lost 4 bases, and 12 bases lay in between. This CDR3 contains 15 residues. The CDR3 DNA follows: TGTGCCACCAGCAGAGATTTAGGACAGTCCTATGGCTACACCTTC. Its protein product is CATSRDLGQSYGYTF.

The chain has TRBV18 and TRBJ2-1, with 11 bases aligning to TRBD2. CDR1 KGHSH and CDR2 LQKENI come from the germline V gene. V shed 5 bases and J 6 bases; nucleotides not matched to a gene: 6. The CDR3 covers 15 residues. DNA of the CDR3: TGTGCCAGCTCATTATTGACTAGCGGGGTCAATGAGCAGTTCTTC. Translation: CASSLLTSGVNEQFF.

The chain has TRBV2 and TRBJ1-6; the match to TRBD1 covers 7 bases. The CDR3 runs 17 residues. CDR1 is SNHLY, CDR2 FYNNEI, per germline. V shed 1 base and J 7 bases; nucleotides not matched to a gene: 10. The DNA of the CDR3 is TGTGCCAGCAGTGAAGAGGGTATAGGACAGGTAAATTCACCCCTCCACTTT. Translated, it gives CASSEEGIGQVNSPLHF. Full variable domain (remainder filled in from reference TRBV2 and TRBJ1-6): EPEVTQTPSHQVTQMGQEVILRCVPISNHLYFYWYRQILGQKVEFLVSFYNNEISEKSEIFDDQFSVERPDGSNFTLKIRSTKLEDSAMYFCASSEEGIGQVNSPLHFGNGTRLTVT.

This chain joins TRBV4-1 and TRBJ2-7; 7 positions agree with TRBD1. The V segment lost 1 base and the J segment 2 bases; nucleotides outside the gene matches: 5. CDR1 MGHRA and CDR2 YSYEKL come from the germline V gene. The CDR3 is made up of 15 amino acids. This CDR3 is CASSQGQGTAYEQYF. In DNA, the CDR3 is TGCGCCAGCAGCCAAGGACAGGGCACGGCCTACGAGCAGTACTTC.

This chain links TRBV6-2 or TRBV6-3 with TRBJ2-5; 10 nucleotides align to TRBD2. The CDR3 consists of 17 residues. Germline trimming cut 5 bases from V and 5 bases from J; bases unmatched to any gene: 14. The germline V gene has CDR1 MNHEY and CDR2 SVGEGT. Here the CDR3 DNA reads TGTGCCAGCAGTGACCGGGACAGCGGGGGGGCACGTGAGACCCAGTACTTC. It specifies CASSDRDSGGARETQYF.

In this sample, this clone turned up once. The chain links TRBV7-9 to TRBJ1-5, with D possibly being TRBD1 (6 bases). V was cut by 1 base and J by 5 bases, with 9 bases left in between. Germline V CDR1 and CDR2: SEHNR, FQNEAQ (reference sequence). The CDR3 length is 14 residues. The CDR3 sequence: CASSLGGPYQPQHF. The CDR3 DNA reads as TGTGCCAGCAGCTTAGGGGGGCCCTATCAGCCCCAGCATTTT. Filled out from reference TRBV7-9 and TRBJ1-5, the complete variable domain reads DTGVSQNPRHKITKRGQNVTFRCDPISEHNRLYWYRQTLGQGPEFLTYFQNEAQLEKSRLLSDRFSAERPKGSFSTLEIQRTEQGDSAMYLCASSLGGPYQPQHFGDGTRLSIL.

Comment on this clone: This sample also contains other DNA sequences that code for the same CDR3. The chain has TRBV6-5 and TRBJ2-3, with a weak D call TRBD2 (5 bases). This CDR3 region has 13 residues. With 2 bases removed from V and 3 bases from J, the gap between germline ends came to 6 bases. Germline CDR1 reads MNHEY; CDR2 reads SVGAGI. This CDR3 reads CASSYPGTDTQYF. For the CDR3, the DNA is TGTGCCAGCAGTTACCCGGGAACAGATACGCAGTATTTT.